A single count supports the clone carrying this T cell receptor (beta chain). These data come from a study of siplizumab effects on memory and regulatory T cells. TCRdb keeps only in-frame clones here, not all; method: immunoSEQ multiplex PCR. This sample has about 110,000 clones, with roughly nine tenths found just once. CDR3 length: 14 amino acids. Trimming stripped 5 bases from V and 1 base from J, with 10 bases between. The germline V gene encodes CDR1 SGHRS and CDR2 YFSETQ. This receptor was identified in a human donor in good health. Material for sequencing was Tregs sorted from blood. The chain has TRBV5-1 and TRBJ2-1; D is uncertain. The CDR3 bases are TGCGCCAGCAGAACCCCCGGATCCTACAATGAGCAGTTCTTC. Its translation: CASRTPGSYNEQFF.